Presented here are 27 T cell receptor beta chains from one specimen sequenced in a study of shared clonotypes between healthy human individuals. Clones were sequenced by immunoSEQ multiplex PCR, and TCRdb holds only the in-frame ones, with some missing. The sample holds around 2.5 million clones, approximately 94% seen once. Input material: naive CD4+ T cells from PBMCs. Regarding subset: CD45RA+ positively selected. These receptors were taken from a man younger than 35 in good health. Some clones in this sample may be carry-over from other donors' samples.

This chain joins TRBV5-8 and TRBJ1-2, with D maybe TRBD1 (5 bases). The V end was cut by 3 bases, the J end by 8 bases, with 20 bases between. CDR1 and CDR2 from the germline V gene are SGHTS and YDEGEE. The CDR3 runs 15 residues. This CDR3 is CASSSMTGPFPGYTF. The CDR3 nucleotides are TGTGCCAGCAGCTCTATGACGGGACCATTCCCGGGCTACACCTTC.

This chain joins TRBV12-5 and TRBJ2-1; possibly TRBD2 for D (6 bases). CDR1 and CDR2 from the germline V gene are LGHNT and FRNRAP. The V gene lost 7 bases and the J gene lost 7 bases, with 14 bases spanning the gap. This CDR3 has 13 residues. This CDR3 is CASAPDGGNEQFF. The CDR3 DNA reads as TGTGCTAGTGCCCCTGATGGGGGGAATGAGCAGTTCTTC.

The CDR3 here is CASSLLGQVDRQYF. The DNA of the CDR3 is TGTGCCAGCAGCTTACTAGGACAGGTCGATCGGCAGTACTTC. V gene TRBV7-9 combines with J gene TRBJ2-5; 7 bases are a match to TRBD1. The CDR3 totals 14 residues. V lost 2 bases, J lost 11 bases, and 11 bases stayed unmatched. The germline gives CDR1 SEHNR, CDR2 FQNEAQ (reference sequence).

The chain recombines TRBV29-1 with TRBJ1-2; TRBD1 matches 8 bases. Germline loops: CDR1 SQVTM, CDR2 ANQGSEA. The CDR3 is 17 amino acids. V dropped 3 bases and J dropped 3; count of bases not matched to a gene: 15. This CDR3 is CSVDRGRSRGRDYGYTF. Here the CDR3 DNA reads TGCAGCGTTGACAGGGGGCGATCCAGAGGCCGTGACTATGGCTACACCTTC. Full variable domain (rest looked up from reference TRBV29-1 and TRBJ1-2): SAVISQKPSRDICQRGTSLTIQCQVDSQVTMMFWYRQQPGQSLTLIATANQGSEATYESGFVIDKFPISRPNLTFSTLTVSNMSPEDSSIYLCSVDRGRSRGRDYGYTFGSGTRLTVV.

The chain has TRBV6-1 and TRBJ1-1, with 7 bases fitting TRBD1. CDR3 size: 13 residues. Trimming removed 7 bases from V and 3 bases from J; junction bases left unmatched: 5. From germline, CDR1 is MNHNS and CDR2 SASEGT. The CDR3 region has the DNA TGTGCCAGCACGAGGGGGCGGTACACTGAAGCTTTCTTT. This codes for CASTRGRYTEAFF.

This clone was seen a handful of times. The chain combines TRBV28 with TRBJ2-7, with D possibly being TRBD1 (5 bases). V was trimmed by 7 bases and J by 4 bases, leaving 14 bases between them. CDR1 is MDHEN, CDR2 SYDVKM, per germline. This CDR3 has 13 residues. CDR3 sequence: CASNVREPYEQYF. CDR3 DNA sequence: TGTGCCAGCAATGTCAGGGAACCTTACGAGCAGTACTTC.

The genes are TRBV7-2 and TRBJ1-5; D gene ambiguous. The V gene's germline CDR1 is SGHTA and CDR2 FQGNSA. The CDR3 length is 15 residues. V dropped 0 bases and J dropped 1 base, with 7 bases sitting between them. The CDR3 loop is CASSLAGRSNQPQHF. The CDR3 DNA sequence: TGTGCCAGCAGCTTAGCGGGCAGGAGCAATCAGCCCCAGCATTTT.

The V gene is TRBV5-1, the J gene TRBJ2-3, with D possibly matching TRBD2 (6 bases). The CDR3 totals 15 residues. The germline V gene encodes CDR1 SGHRS and CDR2 YFSETQ. Trimming removed 5 bases from V and 4 bases from J, with 17 bases in between. The CDR3 sequence: CASRRESTGADTQYF. The CDR3 nucleotides are TGCGCCAGCAGGAGGGAGTCGACGGGGGCAGATACGCAGTATTTT.

About this clone itself: A much more abundant neighbour one base away suggests this may be a read error. Other DNA sequences within the sample encode an identical CDR3. The DNA of the CDR3 is TGCAGTGCTAGAGGAAACACTGAAGCTTTCTTT. Its protein is CSARGNTEAFF. The chain combines TRBV20-1 with TRBJ1-1, with unresolved D. Per the germline V gene, CDR1 is DFQATT and CDR2 is SNEGSKA (reference sequence). The V gene lost 1 base and the J gene lost 2 bases, with 2 bases spanning the gap. The CDR3 is 11 amino acids.

Only a few counts were recorded for this clone. CDR3 nucleotide sequence: TGTGCCTGGAGTCATAAGAACACCGGGGAGCTGTTTTTT. Protein product: CAWSHKNTGELFF. The J gene is TRBJ2-2, the V gene TRBV30; D ambiguous. CDR3 length equals 13 residues. V dropped 2 bases and J dropped 1 base, with 5 bases sitting between them. Germline values: CDR1 GTSNPN, CDR2 SVGIG (reference sequence).

The gene calls are TRBV28 and TRBJ1-1, with 8 positions matching TRBD1. The CDR3 spans 14 residues. Germline values: CDR1 MDHEN, CDR2 SYDVKM. J gave up 2 bases and V 7 bases, and 6 bases lay outside the gene matches. CDR3 in amino acids: CASKPGGLNTEAFF. The CDR3 DNA sequence: TGTGCCAGCAAGCCAGGGGGCTTAAACACTGAAGCTTTCTTT.

The chain has TRBV7-9 and TRBJ2-2; perhaps TRBD1 as D (6 bases). Trimming left V 0 bases short and J 5 bases short, with 10 bases between. The CDR3 consists of 15 residues. Germline V gene lookup returns CDR1 SEHNR and CDR2 FQNEAQ (reference sequence). The CDR3 loop reads CASSLARGSTGELFF. The CDR3 DNA reads as TGTGCCAGCAGCTTAGCCAGGGGATCGACCGGGGAGCTGTTTTTT.

This clone showed up just once. The chain combines TRBV11-2 with TRBJ2-7; D call uncertain. The V end was cut by 1 base, the J end by 5 bases, with 6 bases between. From germline, CDR1 is SGHAT and CDR2 FQNNGV. This CDR3 is 12 amino acids long. CDR3 sequence reads: CASSLVPHEQYF. The CDR3 DNA sequence: TGTGCCAGCAGCTTAGTACCCCACGAGCAGTACTTC.

The chain links TRBV5-1 to TRBJ2-3; D remains ambiguous. The ends were cut back, 0 bases at V and 6 bases at J, with 14 bases in the middle. The CDR3 has 15 amino acids. Germline V lookup: CDR1 SGHRS, CDR2 YFSETQ. CDR3 sequence (DNA): TGCGCCAGCAGCTTGGACCCTCGGGTAGGGGATACGCAGTATTTT. Translation gives CASSLDPRVGDTQYF.

The V call is TRBV5-1, the J call TRBJ1-1, with D perhaps matching TRBD1 (5 bases). V was trimmed by 2 bases and J by 3 bases, leaving 14 bases between them. The CDR3 totals 15 residues. Germline CDR1 is SGHRS and CDR2 is YFSETQ. Here the CDR3 reads CASSFFTLGDTEAFF. The CDR3 DNA is TGCGCCAGCAGCTTTTTCACCCTGGGGGACACTGAAGCTTTCTTT.

This clone has only one observation. This chain uses TRBV15 with TRBJ2-5; the D gene is possibly TRBD2 (5 bases). This CDR3 comprises 15 residues. Germline V gene lookup returns CDR1 LNHNV and CDR2 YYDKDF (reference sequence). V was clipped by 2 bases and J by 2 bases, with 12 bases between them. As DNA, the CDR3 is TGTGCCACCAGCAGACCACCCGGGATACAAGAGACCCAGTACTTC. Protein sequence: CATSRPPGIQETQYF.

The chain recombines TRBV18 with TRBJ2-1; 7 bases match TRBD2. Germline V gene data show CDR1 as KGHSH and CDR2 as LQKENI. CDR3 length: 16 residues. The V and J ends lost 2 bases and 3 bases, in that order; junction bases with no gene match: 7. CDR3 coding DNA: TGTGCCAGCTCACCAGTGGCTAGCGGATACTACAATGAGCAGTTCTTC. The encoded protein is CASSPVASGYYNEQFF.

This clone was found once. This chain uses TRBV5-1 with TRBJ2-7; TRBD2 agrees at 8 bases. The V gene's germline CDR1 is SGHRS and CDR2 YFSETQ. Trimming cost V 4 bases and J 10 bases; bases outside gene matches: 13. There are 14 residues in the CDR3. The CDR3 DNA reads TGCGCCAGCAGCCCTGGGACGGCGGGAGGCTATCAGTACTTC. It yields the protein CASSPGTAGGYQYF.

This clone was seen only a few times. CDR3 in DNA: TGTGCCAGTAAATCTCAGGTGAACACTGAAGCTTTCTTT. It encodes CASKSQVNTEAFF. V is TRBV18 and J is TRBJ1-1; D gene ambiguous. Germline V CDR1 and CDR2: KGHSH, LQKENI. Trimming took 9 bases from V and 0 from J, leaving 11 bases between them. The CDR3 is 13 residues long.

The chain has TRBV7-8 and TRBJ2-1; TRBD2 matches 7 bases. V shed 1 base, J shed 4 bases, and the junction held 4 bases outside the gene matches. CDR1 is SGHVS and CDR2 is FQNEAQ in the germline V gene. The CDR3 covers 15 residues. The CDR3 DNA sequence: TGTGCCAGCAGCTTAGGAGGGACTACTTACAATGAGCAGTTCTTC. Protein: CASSLGGTTYNEQFF.

This sequence joins TRBV6-5 and TRBJ2-1; 8 nucleotides agree with TRBD1. V gave up 7 bases and J gave up 9 bases; unmatched junction bases: 8. CDR3 length: 13 amino acids. Germline CDR1 reads MNHEY; CDR2 reads SVGAGI. Written as DNA, the CDR3 is TGTGCCAGCACTCGTCAGGGGGCCAGTGAGCAGTTCTTC. Its protein is CASTRQGASEQFF.

This rearrangement joins TRBV29-1 to TRBJ2-5; TRBD1 might be the D (6 bases). The CDR3 runs to 13 residues. The ends were cut back, 6 bases at V and 1 base at J, with 12 bases in the middle. CDR1 is SQVTM and CDR2 is ANQGSEA in the germline V gene. CDR3 amino acids: CSVRTAFQETQYF. The DNA for the CDR3 is TGCAGCGTCAGGACAGCCTTCCAAGAGACCCAGTACTTC.

This clone was picked up a small number of times. This CDR3 is also generated by other DNA sequences in the sample. The V call is TRBV6-5, the J call TRBJ1-1; D is unclear. CDR1 MNHEY and CDR2 SVGAGI come from the germline V gene. V was pared by 0 bases and J by 1 base, with 3 bases between. CDR3 size: 13 residues. Here the CDR3 DNA reads TGTGCCAGCAGTTACTCGAGGAACACTGAAGCTTTCTTT. It translates to CASSYSRNTEAFF.

The chain couples TRBV7-9 to TRBJ2-2; D is uncertain. This CDR3 contains 15 residues. V was shortened by 2 bases and J by 7 bases, with 14 bases between the two germline ends. The V gene's germline CDR1 is SEHNR and CDR2 FQNEAQ (reference sequence). The CDR3 reads CASSLSLRSRGELFF. In DNA, the CDR3 is TGTGCCAGCAGCTTATCGCTCAGGAGCCGCGGGGAGCTGTTTTTT.

The V and J genes are TRBV9 and TRBJ2-5; D uncertain. The CDR3 is made up of 15 amino acids. V gave up 3 bases and J gave up 5 bases, with 17 bases separating them. Per the germline V gene, CDR1 is SGDLS and CDR2 is YYNGEE. The CDR3 sequence: CASSAAPAVGETQYF. The CDR3 region has the DNA TGTGCCAGCAGCGCAGCTCCTGCAGTGGGGGAGACCCAGTACTTC.

V and J are TRBV5-8 and TRBJ1-4; D may be TRBD1 (5 bases). The germline V and J ends were trimmed by 2 bases and 8 bases, with 16 bases remaining between them. This CDR3 region has 15 residues. Germline-derived CDR1 and CDR2 are SGHTS and YDEGEE. CDR3 protein: CASSFMWGIGEKLFF. CDR3 coding DNA: TGTGCCAGCAGCTTTATGTGGGGGATCGGAGAAAAACTGTTTTTT.

This chain uses TRBV7-8 with TRBJ2-7; D gene unclear. Germline V lookup: CDR1 SGHVS, CDR2 FQNEAQ. This CDR3 has 15 residues. Trimming removed 5 bases at V and 0 bases at J, with 14 bases between. The CDR3 nucleotides read TGTGCCAGCAGCCCAGAGCGTTCCCTCTCCTACGAGCAGTACTTC. The encoded protein is CASSPERSLSYEQYF.